The present T cell receptor (beta chain) was sequenced within a study of control samples from healthy donors and cancer patients. V lost 0 bases, J lost 2 bases, and 9 bases lay in between. The CDR3 covers 14 residues. CDR1 is SGHNT and CDR2 is YYREEE in the germline V gene (reference sequence). Assay: immunoSEQ multiplex PCR; the TCRdb copy retains only in-frame clones and omits some. The sample includes 90,000 to 100,000 clones, 75% to 85% of them seen just once. The sample consisted of blood. This clonotype originated in a woman younger than 45 in good health. The rearrangement joins TRBV5-4 to TRBJ2-7; D unclear. CDR3 sequence reads: CASSLDPATYEQYF. CDR3 sequence (DNA): TGTGCCAGCAGCTTGGATCCCGCAACCTACGAGCAGTACTTC.